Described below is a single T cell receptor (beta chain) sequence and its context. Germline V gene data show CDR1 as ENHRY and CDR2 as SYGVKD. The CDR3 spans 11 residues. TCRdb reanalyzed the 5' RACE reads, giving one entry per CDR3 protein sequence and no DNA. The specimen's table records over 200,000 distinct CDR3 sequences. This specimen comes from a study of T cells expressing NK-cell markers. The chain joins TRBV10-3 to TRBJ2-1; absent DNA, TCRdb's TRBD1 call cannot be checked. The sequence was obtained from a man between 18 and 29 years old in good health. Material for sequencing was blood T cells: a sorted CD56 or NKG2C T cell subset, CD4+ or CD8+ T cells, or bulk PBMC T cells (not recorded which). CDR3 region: CAIRKDREQFF.